The sequence of this T cell receptor (beta chain) was determined in a study of cytomegalovirus exposure and HLA in healthy donors. Overall study results and limits: Rare sequences made up most TCRs, while some public TCRs were found in many donors. First-cohort TCR clusters tended to co-occur in the approximately 130 validation repertoires, a later analysis found.

Profiled with immunoSEQ multiplex PCR; TCRdb holds only in-frame clones, not every one. The data contain around 52,000 clones, 90% to 95% of them seen just once; the ten biggest clones take up around 5.8%. V lost 0 bases to trimming and J lost 4 bases, with 9 bases between them. Germline loops: CDR1 MGHRA, CDR2 YSYEKL. This CDR3 comprises 14 residues. This clone has a single count. Its antigen is currently unknown. Input material: PBMCs. The clonotype was recovered from a woman aged 18-29 years in good health and CMV-seronegative. The V gene is TRBV4-1, the J gene TRBJ1-1; a possible D gene is TRBD1 (5 bases). The CDR3 is CASSQDGAATEAFF. In DNA form, the CDR3 reads TGCGCCAGCAGCCAAGATGGGGCAGCCACTGAAGCTTTCTTT.